This is a list of T cell receptor beta chains from one sample in a study of blood T cells in healthy people across ages. TCRdb re-derived calls from the 5' RACE reads in MiXCR, one entry per CDR3 protein. Here the sample spans about 760,000 distinct CDR3 sequences, 56% being singletons. Source material: blood. All receptors derive from a man aged 35 to 55 in good health. CDR3s include the opening cysteine and the closing phenylalanine or tryptophan. Some rows mark clone size as missing; the rest say once, few, many or name a class of expanded clone.

J gene | V gene | clone size | CDR3 protein
TRBJ2-5 | TRBV20-1 | - | CSARVTRFPETQYF
TRBJ2-1 | TRBV4-3 | - | CASSHDRDSFYNEQFF
TRBJ1-2 | TRBV9 | - | CASSVSGTGISNYGYTF
TRBJ2-5 | TRBV7-2 | - | CASSVVGDGETQYF
TRBJ1-2 | TRBV7-2 | - | CVSSVGHQSDGYTF
TRBJ2-7 | TRBV20-1 | few | CSARDLIRGGQGEEQYF
TRBJ2-3 | TRBV4-1 | - | CASSQILPILLARTDTQYF
TRBJ2-3 | TRBV7-8 | - | CASSSTGQTTDTQYF
TRBJ2-1 | TRBV5-1 | many | CASSLAQGFDEQFF
TRBJ2-7 | TRBV5-1 | few | CASSLYDRDSYEQYF
TRBJ2-2 | TRBV14 | few | CASSQDTVMSGELFF
TRBJ2-1 | TRBV10-3 | once | CAISGSPGLAQRDWQFF
TRBJ2-1 | TRBV6-1 | - | CASSDRLAGAYNEQFF
TRBJ2-3 | TRBV10-3 | - | CAISRDSGISDTQYF
TRBJ2-5 | TRBV7-2 | - | CASSPRSPKIQETQYF
TRBJ2-1 | TRBV7-3 | few | CASSRLAIFGEQFF
TRBJ2-5 | TRBV3-1 | few | CASSQDAVPGKQYF
TRBJ2-7 | TRBV20-1 | - | CSATARDGYEQYF
TRBJ2-3 | TRBV5-1 | - | CASSLSRGKDTQYF
TRBJ2-3 | TRBV29-1 | - | CSVEWLAGTDTQYF
TRBJ2-7 | TRBV4-3 | - | CASSQELVGISYEQYF
TRBJ2-5 | TRBV27 | - | CASSLVGGAETQYF
TRBJ2-5 | TRBV25-1 | few | CASSDPAGGTYQETQYF
TRBJ2-3 | TRBV7-9 | - | CATRLRSGANTDTQYF
TRBJ2-4 | TRBV12-3/TRBV12-4 | - | CASSNDRNIQYF
TRBJ2-1 | TRBV29-1 | - | CSVTSEFF
TRBJ1-2 | TRBV3-1 | - | CASSQAGQRGYGYTF
TRBJ2-7 | TRBV2 | - | CASSEAGPSGFYEQYF
TRBJ1-5 | TRBV3-1 | - | CASSPPGRKSNQPQHF
TRBJ1-2 | TRBV5-6 | - | CASSSQPGRNGYTF
TRBJ1-4 | TRBV2 | - | CASSEALGHNEKLFF
TRBJ2-7 | TRBV7-9 | many | CASSLDYFGTDYEQYF
TRBJ1-5 | TRBV7-2 | - | CASSAGTGRTSNQPQHF
TRBJ1-1 | TRBV20-1 | - | CSARVPELNTEAFF
TRBJ2-3 | TRBV18 | - | CASSRPISSGRRGQYF
TRBJ2-3 | TRBV3-1 | - | CASRGSGGFTDTQYF
TRBJ2-2 | TRBV7-3 | - | CASSPMAGGNTGELFF
TRBJ2-4 | TRBV6-5 | - | CASSYSNLAKNIQYF
TRBJ1-2 | TRBV7-2 | - | CASSLASSNYGYTF
TRBJ2-3 | TRBV20-1 | - | CSARDLLLADSTDTQYF